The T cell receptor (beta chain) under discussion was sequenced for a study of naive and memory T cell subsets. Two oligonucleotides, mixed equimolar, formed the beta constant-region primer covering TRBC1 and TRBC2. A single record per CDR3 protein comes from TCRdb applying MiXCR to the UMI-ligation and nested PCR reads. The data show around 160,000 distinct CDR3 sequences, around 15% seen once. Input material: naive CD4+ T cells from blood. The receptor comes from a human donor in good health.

For the CDR3, the DNA is TGCGCCAGCAGCTTATCTTCAGCGGGAACGTACAATGAGCAGTTCTTC. Translation: CASSLSSAGTYNEQFF. The V call is TRBV5-1, the J call TRBJ2-1; 7 bases line up with TRBD2. The CDR3 totals 16 residues. In germline, CDR1 is SGHRS, CDR2 YFSETQ. The junction had 9 bases not matched to a gene; V was cut back by 2 bases and J by 4 bases.